These T cell receptor beta chains were read from a single sample in a study of shared clonotypes between healthy human individuals. The protocol was immunoSEQ multiplex PCR, while the TCRdb copy is restricted to in-frame clones and leaves out a portion. The table includes a few million clones, approximately 93% detected once. Sample: naive CD4+ T cells from PBMCs. Receptors were obtained from a man aged 18 to 30 in good health. Some clones in this sample may be carry-over from other donors' samples. The CDR3 runs from the conserved cysteine through the conserved F or W. Fields, in order: J gene, clone size, V gene, D gene, CDR3 DNA, CDR3 protein. D genes are given only for firm matches. Only part of the rows carry a size: once, few, many, or a class if the clone is expanded.

TRBJ1-6	-	TRBV5-1	-	TGCGCCAGCAGCTTGGCCGGGACGGTGAATTCACCCCTCCACTTT	CASSLAGTVNSPLHF
TRBJ2-7	-	TRBV7-8	-	TGTGCCAGCAGCTTAGCCCTACAGTCGACCTACGAGCAGTACTTC	CASSLALQSTYEQYF
TRBJ2-3	-	TRBV28	-	TGTGCCAGCAGTACGGCGGGGACGGGCACAGATACGCAGTATTTT	CASSTAGTGTDTQYF
TRBJ1-4	once	TRBV4-3	-	TGCGCCAGCAGCCAATCACTGGGTTACTATGAAAAACTGTTTTTT	CASSQSLGYYEKLFF
TRBJ2-7	-	TRBV7-3	-	TGTGCCCTCCGATCCGGGACCTACGAGCAGTACTTC	CALRSGTYEQYF
TRBJ2-1	-	TRBV2	TRBD1	TGTGCCAGCAGTCAACCCGGGACAGGGAATATCTTC	CASSQPGTGNIF
TRBJ2-2	once	TRBV6-5	-	TGTGCCAGCAGTCCTCCCACCGGGGAGCTGTTTTTT	CASSPPTGELFF
TRBJ2-1	-	TRBV6-1	TRBD1	TGTGCCAGCAGTGAGCCGGGACAGACCTACAATGGGCAGTTCTTC	CASSEPGQTYNGQFF
TRBJ2-1	-	TRBV7-3	TRBD2	TGTGCCAGCAGCTTATCGGTAGCGGGAGTAGGTGAGCAGTTCTTC	CASSLSVAGVGEQFF
TRBJ2-3	-	TRBV18	TRBD1	TGTGCCAGCTCACCACCGACAGGGACGCAGTATTTT	CASSPPTGTQYF
TRBJ1-1	-	TRBV7-7	-	TGTGCCAGCAGCGCGGACGTAGCGACTGAAGCTTTCTTT	CASSADVATEAFF
TRBJ2-1	-	TRBV4-2	-	TGTGCCAGCAGTCCCATAGAGCTCGGGTACAATGAGCAGTTCTTC	CASSPIELGYNEQFF
TRBJ1-6	-	TRBV2	-	TGTGCCAGCAGTGAGAAGGAGGCGGTCTCACCCCTCCACTTT	CASSEKEAVSPLHF
TRBJ1-4	-	TRBV2	-	TGTGCCAGCAGTGTTGAGGGGCGGGGTAATGAAAAACTGTTTTTT	CASSVEGRGNEKLFF
TRBJ2-5	-	TRBV23-1	TRBD1	TGCGCCAGCAGTCAATTAGGCCACAGGGGGCGGGAGACCCAGTACTTC	CASSQLGHRGRETQYF
TRBJ1-4	-	TRBV21-1	-	TGCGCCCCGAGCTATAATGAAAAACTGTTTTTT	CAPSYNEKLFF
TRBJ1-1	-	TRBV5-1	-	TGCGCCAGCAGCGAACAGGGTGTAACTGAAGCTTTCTTT	CASSEQGVTEAFF
TRBJ1-2	-	TRBV5-4	-	TGTGCCAGCAGCTTGGCAGGAAACTATGGCTACACCTTC	CASSLAGNYGYTF
TRBJ1-2	-	TRBV19	-	TGTGCCAGTAGCAACAAGGAGCGGACACATAACTATGGCTACACCTTC	CASSNKERTHNYGYTF
TRBJ2-7	-	TRBV6-6	TRBD1	TGTGCCAGCAGTTACCGGGACAGCCACGAGCAGTACTTC	CASSYRDSHEQYF